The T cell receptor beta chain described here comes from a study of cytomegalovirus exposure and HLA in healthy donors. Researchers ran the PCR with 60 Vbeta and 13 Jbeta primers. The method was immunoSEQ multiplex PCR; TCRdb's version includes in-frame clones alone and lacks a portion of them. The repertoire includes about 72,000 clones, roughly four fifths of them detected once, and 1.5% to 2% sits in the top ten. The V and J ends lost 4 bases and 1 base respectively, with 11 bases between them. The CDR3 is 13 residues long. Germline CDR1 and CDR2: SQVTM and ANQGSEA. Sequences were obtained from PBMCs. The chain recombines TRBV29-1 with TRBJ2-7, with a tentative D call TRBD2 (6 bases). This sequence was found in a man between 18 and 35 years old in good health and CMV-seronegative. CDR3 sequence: CSVARTMSYEQYF. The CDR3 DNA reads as TGCAGCGTTGCTAGGACTATGTCCTACGAGCAGTACTTC.